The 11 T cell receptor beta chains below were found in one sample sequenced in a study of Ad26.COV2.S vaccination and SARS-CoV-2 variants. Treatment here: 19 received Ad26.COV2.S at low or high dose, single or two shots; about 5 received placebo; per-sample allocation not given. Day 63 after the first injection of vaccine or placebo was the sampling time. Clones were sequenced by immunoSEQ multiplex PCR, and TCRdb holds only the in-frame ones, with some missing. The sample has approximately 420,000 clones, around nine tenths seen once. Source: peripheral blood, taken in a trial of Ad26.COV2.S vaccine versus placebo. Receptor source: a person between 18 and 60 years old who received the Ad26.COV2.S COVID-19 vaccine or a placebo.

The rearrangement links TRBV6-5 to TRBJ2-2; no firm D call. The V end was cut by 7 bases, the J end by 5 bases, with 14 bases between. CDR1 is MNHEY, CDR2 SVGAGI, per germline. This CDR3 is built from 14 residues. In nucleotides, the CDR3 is TGTGCCAGCATGGCAGGCCTTAGAACCGGGGAGCTGTTTTTT. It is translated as CASMAGLRTGELFF.

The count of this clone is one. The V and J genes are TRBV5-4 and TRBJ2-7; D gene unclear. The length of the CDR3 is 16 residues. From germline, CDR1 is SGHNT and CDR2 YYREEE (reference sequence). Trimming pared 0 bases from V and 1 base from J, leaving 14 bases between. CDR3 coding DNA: TGTGCCAGCAGCTTGGCTGTTGGGATTGTATCCTACGAGCAGTACTTC. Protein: CASSLAVGIVSYEQYF.

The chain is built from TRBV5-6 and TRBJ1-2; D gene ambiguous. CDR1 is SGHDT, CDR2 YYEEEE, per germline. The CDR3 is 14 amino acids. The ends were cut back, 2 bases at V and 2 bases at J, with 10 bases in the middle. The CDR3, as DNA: TGTGCCAGCAGCTTCTCGGGGATCAACTATGGCTACACCTTC. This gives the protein CASSFSGINYGYTF.

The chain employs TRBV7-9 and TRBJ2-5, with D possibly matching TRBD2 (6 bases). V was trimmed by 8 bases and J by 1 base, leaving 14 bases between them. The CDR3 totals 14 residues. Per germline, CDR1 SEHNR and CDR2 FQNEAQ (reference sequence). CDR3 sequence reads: CASSGRDFQETQYF. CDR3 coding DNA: TGTGCCAGCTCCGGGCGGGACTTCCAAGAGACCCAGTACTTC.

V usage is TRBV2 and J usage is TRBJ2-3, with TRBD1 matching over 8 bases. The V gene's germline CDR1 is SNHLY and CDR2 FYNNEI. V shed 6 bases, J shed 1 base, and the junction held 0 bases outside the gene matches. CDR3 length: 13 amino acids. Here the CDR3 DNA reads TGTGCCAGCAGGACAGGGGGCACAGATACGCAGTATTTT. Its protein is CASRTGGTDTQYF.

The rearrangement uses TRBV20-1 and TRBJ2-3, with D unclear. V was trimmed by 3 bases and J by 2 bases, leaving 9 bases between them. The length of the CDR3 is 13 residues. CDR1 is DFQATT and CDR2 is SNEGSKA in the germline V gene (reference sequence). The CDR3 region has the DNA TGCAGTGCTAGTACCCCGGCCACAGATACGCAGTATTTT. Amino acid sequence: CSASTPATDTQYF.

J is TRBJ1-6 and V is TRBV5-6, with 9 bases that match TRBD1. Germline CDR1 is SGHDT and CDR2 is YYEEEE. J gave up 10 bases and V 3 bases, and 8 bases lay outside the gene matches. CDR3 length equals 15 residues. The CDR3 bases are TGTGCCAGCAGCTCCGGGACAGGGATAGGCTCACCCCTCCACTTT. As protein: CASSSGTGIGSPLHF.

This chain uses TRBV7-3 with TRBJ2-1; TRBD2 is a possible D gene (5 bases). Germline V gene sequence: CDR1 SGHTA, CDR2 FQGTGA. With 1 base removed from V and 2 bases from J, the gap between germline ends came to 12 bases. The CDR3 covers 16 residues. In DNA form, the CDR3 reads TGTGCCAGCAGCTTAATTGCGGGTTATGCCTACAATGAGCAGTTCTTC. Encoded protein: CASSLIAGYAYNEQFF.

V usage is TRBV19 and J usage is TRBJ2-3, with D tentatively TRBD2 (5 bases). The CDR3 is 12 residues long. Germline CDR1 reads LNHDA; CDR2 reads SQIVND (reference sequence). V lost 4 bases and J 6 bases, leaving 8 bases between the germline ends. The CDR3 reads CASSTTRDTQYF. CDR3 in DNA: TGTGCCAGTAGTACCACTAGGGATACGCAGTATTTT.

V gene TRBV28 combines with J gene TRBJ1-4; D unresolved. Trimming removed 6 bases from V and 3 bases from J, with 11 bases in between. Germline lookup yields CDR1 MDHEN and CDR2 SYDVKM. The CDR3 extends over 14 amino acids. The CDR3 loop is CASSSGTANEKLFF. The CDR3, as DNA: TGTGCCAGCAGCTCGGGAACCGCTAATGAAAAACTGTTTTTT. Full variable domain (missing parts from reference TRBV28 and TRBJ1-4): DVKVTQSSRYLVKRTGEKVFLECVQDMDHENMFWYRQDPGLGLRLIYFSYDVKMKEKGDIPEGYSVSREKKERFSLILESASTNQTSMYLCASSSGTANEKLFFGSGTQLSVL.

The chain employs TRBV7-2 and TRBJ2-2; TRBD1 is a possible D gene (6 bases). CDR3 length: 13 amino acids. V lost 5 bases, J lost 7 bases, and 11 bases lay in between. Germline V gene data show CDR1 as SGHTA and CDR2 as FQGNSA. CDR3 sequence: CASSVQGGGELFF. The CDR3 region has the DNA TGTGCCAGCAGCGTACAGGGCGGCGGGGAGCTGTTTTTT. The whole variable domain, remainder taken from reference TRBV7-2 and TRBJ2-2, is GAGVSQSPSNKVTEKGKDVELRCDPISGHTALYWYRQSLGQGLEFLIYFQGNSAPDKSGLPSDRFSAERTGGSVSTLTIQRTQQEDSAVYLCASSVQGGGELFFGEGSRLTVL.